This entry lists 26 T cell receptor beta chains sequenced from one sample in a study of cytomegalovirus exposure and HLA in healthy donors. This PCR relied on a set of 60 Vbeta primers and 13 Jbeta primers. The repertoire was sequenced with immunoSEQ multiplex PCR; TCRdb's copy has only in-frame clones and lacks some. Of roughly 56,000 clones in the sample, roughly 86% were seen once. The sample comprised PBMCs. The receptors shown here come from a man younger than 30 in good health and CMV-seronegative.

This clone was recorded a few times. The V call is TRBV12-5, the J call TRBJ2-5; D gene ambiguous. CDR1 and CDR2 (germline): LGHNT, FRNRAP. The CDR3 spans 13 residues. Trimming pared 0 bases from V and 5 bases from J, leaving 7 bases between. The CDR3 is CASGLVELETQYF. DNA for the CDR3: TGTGCTAGTGGTTTGGTGGAGTTGGAGACCCAGTACTTC.

This rearrangement joins TRBV7-3 to TRBJ2-5; perhaps TRBD2 as D (5 bases). CDR1 and CDR2 (germline): SGHTA, FQGTGA. Trimming took off 5 bases at V and 5 bases at J, with 18 bases between the two ends. The CDR3 consists of 15 residues. The CDR3 spells CASSPRPGSWETQYF. Here the CDR3 DNA reads TGTGCCAGCAGCCCGCGCCCGGGAAGCTGGGAGACCCAGTACTTC.

Turning to this clone: A read error may produce the germline difference seen at one junction end. J is TRBJ2-1 and V is TRBV7-6; 7 bases line up with TRBD2. Germline CDR1 and CDR2: SGHVS and FNYEAQ. The CDR3 runs to 14 residues. The CDR3 DNA follows: TGTGCCAGCAGCTGGGAGGGATACACAATGAGCGCGATCTTC. The encoded protein is CASSWEGYTMSAIF.

This clone came up once. This chain uses TRBV5-4 with TRBJ2-2; 13 positions match TRBD2. Germline CDR1 SGHNT, CDR2 YYREEE (reference sequence). V was pared by 6 bases and J by 5 bases, with 4 bases of the junction left unmatched. The CDR3 has 15 residues. CDR3 bases: TGTGCCAGCAAAACTAGCGGGGGGGCGACCGGGGAGCTGTTTTTT. Translated: CASKTSGGATGELFF.

This chain uses TRBV14 with TRBJ1-4, with TRBD1 identical over 7 bases. Germline trimming cut 2 bases from V and 7 bases from J; bases unmatched to any gene: 7. The CDR3 consists of 15 residues. The germline gives CDR1 SGHDN, CDR2 FVKESK. The chain's CDR3 is CASSQRQGRGEKLFF. The CDR3 DNA is TGTGCCAGCAGCCAACGACAGGGCCGGGGTGAAAAACTGTTTTTT.

This rearrangement joins TRBV7-3 to TRBJ2-1, with D possibly TRBD1 on 6 matching bases. The CDR3 is 13 amino acids. Trimming stripped 5 bases from V and 6 bases from J, with 11 bases between. Germline CDR1 SGHTA, CDR2 FQGTGA. The CDR3 loop reads CASSPQGSNEQFF. CDR3 nucleotide sequence: TGTGCCAGCAGCCCACAGGGTTCCAATGAGCAGTTCTTC.

This clone is a singleton in its sample. The V gene is TRBV4-1, the J gene TRBJ2-3, with 9 bases identical to TRBD2. Germline-derived CDR1 and CDR2 are MGHRA and YSYEKL. The V and J ends lost 1 base and 1 base, in that order; junction bases with no gene match: 3. The CDR3 covers 16 residues. The CDR3 DNA reads as TGCGCCAGCAGCCAAGTTAGCGGGGGACGCACAGATACGCAGTATTTT. Residues: CASSQVSGGRTDTQYF.

This chain connects TRBV5-6 to TRBJ1-2; D ambiguous. CDR1 is SGHDT and CDR2 is YYEEEE in the germline V gene. Trimming pared 2 bases from V and 5 bases from J, leaving 19 bases between. The CDR3 length is 16 residues. CDR3: CASSFLFGPSGYGYTF. The CDR3, as DNA: TGTGCCAGCAGCTTCCTATTTGGTCCTTCGGGGTATGGCTACACCTTC.

The CDR3 sequence is CASSFLAEQETQYF. The DNA of the CDR3 is TGTGCCAGCAGCTTCCTAGCGGAACAAGAGACCCAGTACTTC. V usage is TRBV11-3 and J usage is TRBJ2-5, with 7 bases matching TRBD2. This CDR3 contains 14 residues. The J segment lost 2 bases and the V segment lost 3 bases, leaving 3 bases of the junction unmatched. The germline CDR1 and CDR2 sequences are SGHNT and YENEEA.

This rearrangement joins TRBV19 to TRBJ2-7; 7 nucleotides line up with TRBD1. The germline V gene encodes CDR1 LNHDA and CDR2 SQIVND (reference sequence). The CDR3 runs 16 residues. The J segment lost 0 bases and the V segment lost 8 bases, leaving 13 bases of the junction unmatched. The CDR3 is CASQQTGWRSSYEQYF. For the CDR3, the DNA is TGTGCCAGTCAACAGACAGGGTGGAGGTCCTCCTACGAGCAGTACTTC.

This clone was picked up one time. The V and J genes are TRBV6-4 and TRBJ2-3; TRBD2 matches at 10 bases. CDR3 size: 15 residues. Germline V gene sequence: CDR1 MRHNA, CDR2 SNTAGT. V lost 5 bases and J lost 2; bases outside the gene matches: 4. DNA of the CDR3: TGTGCCAGCAGTCTGCTAGCGGGGGACACAGATACGCAGTATTTT. Its protein product is CASSLLAGDTDTQYF.

The genes are TRBV10-3 and TRBJ1-5; TRBD1 aligns across 12 bases. The CDR3 has 15 amino acids. J was trimmed by 5 bases and V by 10 bases; bases with no gene match: 9. Germline V CDR1 and CDR2: ENHRY, SYGVKD. This CDR3 is CATGDRGRPDQPQHF. DNA for the CDR3: TGTGCCACCGGGGACAGGGGGCGCCCGGATCAGCCCCAGCATTTT.

This clone turned up a few times. The chain combines TRBV5-6 with TRBJ1-2; the D gene is possibly TRBD1 (6 bases). This CDR3 is 15 amino acids long. The germline gives CDR1 SGHDT, CDR2 YYEEEE. V lost 1 base and J lost 5, with 15 bases in between. As DNA, the CDR3 is TGTGCCAGCAGCTTGACAGGGTCCCAGATTTATGGCTACACCTTC. It yields the protein CASSLTGSQIYGYTF.

Worth noting for this clone: This sample also contains other DNA sequences that code for the same CDR3. The rearrangement joins TRBV6-5 to TRBJ1-2; TRBD1 is a possible D gene (6 bases). Germline CDR1 reads MNHEY; CDR2 reads SVGAGI. CDR3 length equals 12 residues. V was trimmed by 5 bases and J by 8 bases, leaving 12 bases between them. The CDR3 spells CASSQGGRGYTF. The CDR3 bases are TGTGCCAGCAGTCAAGGGGGAAGGGGCTACACCTTC.

The chain carries TRBV19 and TRBJ1-2; 9 bases align to TRBD1. This CDR3 is 14 amino acids long. Germline-derived CDR1 and CDR2 are LNHDA and SQIVND (reference sequence). V lost 1 base, J lost 5 bases, and 2 bases stayed unmatched. CDR3 in amino acids: CASSIGGQGYGYTF. CDR3 bases: TGTGCCAGTAGTATAGGTGGACAGGGGTATGGCTACACCTTC. The whole variable domain, filled in from reference TRBV19 and TRBJ1-2, reads DGGITQSPKYLFRKEGQNVTLSCEQNLNHDAMYWYRQDPGQGLRLIYYSQIVNDFQKGDIAEGYSVSREKKESFPLTVTSAQKNPTAFYLCASSIGGQGYGYTFGSGTRLTVV.

The CDR3 loop is CASSQDGRSTDTQYF. The DNA for the CDR3 is TGTGCCAGCAGCCAAGATGGTCGGAGCACAGATACGCAGTATTTT. The chain recombines TRBV4-2 with TRBJ2-3; D ambiguous. From germline, CDR1 is LGHNA and CDR2 YNFKEQ. V was clipped by 0 bases and J by 0 bases, with 7 bases between them. The CDR3 has 15 amino acids.

The genes are TRBV28 and TRBJ2-7; 8 bases are a match to TRBD2. Trimming at V came to 5 bases and at J to 2 bases, leaving 8 bases not matched to a gene. This CDR3 is 15 amino acids long. Germline CDR1 reads MDHEN; CDR2 reads SYDVKM. CDR3 DNA: TGTGCCAGCAGTCCCCCGCGGGGGGCCCCCTACGAGCAGTACTTC. Translated: CASSPPRGAPYEQYF. Together with reference TRBV28 and TRBJ2-7, the CDR3 gives the full variable domain: DVKVTQSSRYLVKRTGEKVFLECVQDMDHENMFWYRQDPGLGLRLIYFSYDVKMKEKGDIPEGYSVSREKKERFSLILESASTNQTSMYLCASSPPRGAPYEQYFGPGTRLTVT.

V usage is TRBV19 and J usage is TRBJ2-7, with a weak D call TRBD1 (5 bases). The CDR3 totals 12 residues. Germline V lookup: CDR1 LNHDA, CDR2 SQIVND (reference sequence). Trimming pared 3 bases from V and 12 bases from J, leaving 15 bases between. CDR3 coding DNA: TGTGCCAGTAGTATCGGTCGAGACAGTTGGTACTTC. Its translation is CASSIGRDSWYF. Together with reference TRBV19 and TRBJ2-7, the CDR3 gives the full variable domain: DGGITQSPKYLFRKEGQNVTLSCEQNLNHDAMYWYRQDPGQGLRLIYYSQIVNDFQKGDIAEGYSVSREKKESFPLTVTSAQKNPTAFYLCASSIGRDSWYFGPGTRLTVT.

CDR3 region: CASSSEGALGYEQYF. The CDR3 DNA reads as TGCGCCAGCAGCTCTGAGGGGGCACTGGGCTACGAGCAGTACTTC. The chain has TRBV5-1 and TRBJ2-7, with 7 bases identical to TRBD1. Germline V CDR1 and CDR2: SGHRS, YFSETQ. V lost 3 bases, J lost 3 bases, and 9 bases stayed unmatched. CDR3 length: 15 residues. The whole variable domain, filled in from reference TRBV5-1 and TRBJ2-7, reads KAGVTQTPRYLIKTRGQQVTLSCSPISGHRSVSWYQQTPGQGLQFLFEYFSETQRNKGNFPGRFSGRQFSNSRSEMNVSTLELGDSALYLCASSSEGALGYEQYFGPGTRLTVT.

This clone was recorded only once. One end of the junction does not line up with germline, which may come from a read error. CDR3 sequence: CASSLQGQGRNQPQHF. DNA of the CDR3: TGTGCTAGCAGCTTACAGGGACAGGGTCGGAATCAGCCCCAGCATTTT. J is TRBJ1-5 and V is TRBV7-7; 9 nucleotides agree with TRBD1. This CDR3 has 16 amino acids. Per the germline V gene, CDR1 is SSHAT and CDR2 is FNYEAQ (reference sequence).

The V call is TRBV2, the J call TRBJ2-7, with D unresolved. Germline CDR1 and CDR2: SNHLY and FYNNEI. V was cut by 4 bases and J by 3 bases, with 7 bases left in between. This CDR3 spans 12 amino acids. The CDR3 region is CASSGPFYEQYF. The CDR3 DNA follows: TGTGCCAGCAGTGGTCCTTTCTACGAGCAGTACTTC.

The J gene is TRBJ2-1, the V gene TRBV5-1; D is perhaps TRBD1 (5 bases). V was clipped by 0 bases and J by 8 bases, with 9 bases between them. The CDR3 is made up of 13 amino acids. Per the germline V gene, CDR1 is SGHRS and CDR2 is YFSETQ. The CDR3 sequence: CASSLGGVDEQFF. Written as DNA, the CDR3 is TGCGCCAGCAGCTTGGGGGGCGTGGATGAGCAGTTCTTC.

The chain joins TRBV30 to TRBJ1-1; 8 bases agree with TRBD1. J lost 4 bases, V lost 8 bases, and 6 bases had no gene match. The CDR3 sequence is 12 residues long. Germline CDR1 is GTSNPN and CDR2 is SVGIG (reference sequence). CDR3 loop: CAVGQGFTEAFF. CDR3 nucleotides: TGTGCCGTCGGACAGGGCTTCACTGAAGCTTTCTTT.

The chain employs TRBV19 and TRBJ1-1; D perhaps matches TRBD1 (6 bases). CDR3 length: 12 amino acids. The V end was cut by 6 bases, the J end by 11 bases, with 16 bases between. Germline V gene lookup returns CDR1 LNHDA and CDR2 SQIVND (reference sequence). The CDR3 reads CASSPTGRSAFF. CDR3 bases: TGTGCCAGTAGCCCGACAGGTAGATCGGCTTTCTTT.

For the CDR3, the DNA is TGTGCCAGCAGCCGGGACTTATACACAGATACGCAGTATTTT. Its protein product is CASSRDLYTDTQYF. The J gene is TRBJ2-3, the V gene TRBV28, with a weak D call TRBD2 (6 bases). The germline V gene encodes CDR1 MDHEN and CDR2 SYDVKM. With 6 bases removed from V and 2 bases from J, the gap between germline ends came to 12 bases. There are 14 residues in the CDR3.

V gene TRBV27 combines with J gene TRBJ2-7; a weak D match, TRBD1 (5 bases). Germline CDR1 is MNHEY and CDR2 is SMNVEV (reference sequence). V lost 2 bases to trimming and J lost 2 bases, with 7 bases between them. CDR3 length: 13 amino acids. Here the CDR3 reads CASSLGRAYEQYF. The DNA of the CDR3 is TGTGCCAGCAGTTTAGGCAGGGCCTACGAGCAGTACTTC.